This T cell receptor (beta chain) was captured by sequencing in a study of blood T cell repertoires in COVID-19. Looking at the study overall: The samples span acute and convalescent COVID-19 from the United States, Italy and Spain.

A note on this clone: The same CDR3 is also encoded by other DNA sequences in this sample.

The study drew participants aged about 18 to 95 years from approximately 23 US areas. Recovery among Cohort 3 donors was established by two negative PCRs, clearance, or symptom resolution. Using immunoSEQ multiplex PCR, the repertoire was profiled, and TCRdb retains in-frame clones only, with some absent. This table holds about 330,000 clones, approximately 90% found once. Germline assignment: CDR1 MNHEY and CDR2 SVGAGI. CDR3 size: 14 residues. Trimming cost V 6 bases and J 1 base, with 9 bases left between them. V is TRBV6-5 and J is TRBJ1-4; no definite D call. The specimen was PBMCs or T cells enriched from blood (not recorded which). This TCR came from a woman aged 25 to 39 who had recovered from COVID-19. CDR3: CASSPTGTNEKLFF. CDR3 nucleotides: TGTGCCAGCAGCCCGACGGGAACTAATGAAAAACTGTTTTTT.